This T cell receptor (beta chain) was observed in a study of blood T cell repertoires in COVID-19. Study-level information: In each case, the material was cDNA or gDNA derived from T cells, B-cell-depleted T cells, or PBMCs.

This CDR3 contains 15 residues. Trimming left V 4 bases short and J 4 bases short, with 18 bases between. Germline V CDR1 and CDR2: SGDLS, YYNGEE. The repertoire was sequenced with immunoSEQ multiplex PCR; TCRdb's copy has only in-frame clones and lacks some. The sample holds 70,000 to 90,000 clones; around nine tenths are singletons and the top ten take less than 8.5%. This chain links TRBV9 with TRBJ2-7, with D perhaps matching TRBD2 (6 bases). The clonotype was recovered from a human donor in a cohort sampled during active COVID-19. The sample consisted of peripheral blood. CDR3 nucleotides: TGTGCCAGCAGCCCCTCGGGGACTGGGGGTTACGAGCAGTACTTC. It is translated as CASSPSGTGGYEQYF.